A single sample is the source of the 24 T cell receptor beta chains below, sequenced in a study of T cell changes during pregnancy in multiple sclerosis. Libraries were prepared by immunoSEQ multiplex PCR; TCRdb keeps only in-frame clonotypes and omits some of them. Altogether fewer than 70,000 clones are present, roughly 93% being singletons, with the ten largest covering 1.4%. The source material was peripheral blood, sampled in the third trimester of pregnancy. The receptors shown here come from a female donor with multiple sclerosis, enrolled in a pregnancy study.

This sequence joins TRBV27 and TRBJ1-1; D remains ambiguous. Germline V CDR1 and CDR2: MNHEY, SMNVEV (reference sequence). The CDR3 spans 12 residues. Deletions cut 6 bases from V and 11 bases from J, with 16 bases between. The CDR3 sequence is CASRPTGGRAFF. The CDR3 DNA reads TGTGCCAGCAGACCCACGGGCGGGAGGGCTTTCTTT.

The rearrangement links TRBV11-2 to TRBJ2-3; no clear D gene. Between the trimmed V and J ends, which lost 1 base and 7 bases, there was a span of 9 bases. Germline V gene lookup returns CDR1 SGHAT and CDR2 FQNNGV. This CDR3 region has 13 residues. The CDR3 nucleotides are TGTGCCAGCAGCTTAGGGGCCTTATATACGCAGTATTTT. The encoded protein is CASSLGALYTQYF.

This rearrangement joins TRBV5-1 to TRBJ2-1, with a possible D match to TRBD1 (6 bases). V lost 4 bases, J lost 8 bases, and 16 bases lay in between. The CDR3 has 14 amino acids. Germline V CDR1 and CDR2: SGHRS, YFSETQ. This CDR3 is CASSPSRTVYEQFF. In nucleotides, the CDR3 is TGCGCCAGCAGCCCCTCTCGGACAGTCTATGAGCAGTTCTTC.

This clone appeared a few times. The chain couples TRBV6-1 to TRBJ1-6, with D possibly matching TRBD1 (5 bases). Germline CDR1 is MNHNS and CDR2 is SASEGT. Trimming left V 2 bases short and J 9 bases short, with 11 bases between. The CDR3 is 14 residues long. The DNA for the CDR3 is TGTGCCAGCAGTGAACGGCAGGGAAGTTCACCCCTCCACTTT. It translates to CASSERQGSSPLHF.

V gene TRBV5-1 combines with J gene TRBJ2-7; 8 positions agree with TRBD1. This CDR3 region has 15 residues. J lost 4 bases, V lost 4 bases, and 10 bases had no gene match. CDR1 and CDR2 (germline): SGHRS, YFSETQ. CDR3 bases: TGCGCCAGCAGCGTCGGACAGGGTAGTGCATACGAGCAGTACTTC. Its translation is CASSVGQGSAYEQYF.

This clone was detected only once. The genes are TRBV19 and TRBJ1-3; no clear D gene. The CDR3 extends over 14 amino acids. Between the trimmed V and J ends, which lost 5 bases and 7 bases, there was a span of 15 bases. Germline V gene sequence: CDR1 LNHDA, CDR2 SQIVND (reference sequence). CDR3 residues: CASSADNTRNTIYF. CDR3 in DNA: TGTGCCAGTAGTGCCGACAATACTCGGAACACCATATATTTT.

This clone was seen only once. The chain recombines TRBV27 with TRBJ2-7; D possibly corresponds to TRBD1 (6 bases). Trimming shortened V by 5 bases and J by 9 bases, and 20 bases separated the two germline ends. Germline V CDR1 and CDR2: MNHEY, SMNVEV (reference sequence). The CDR3 has 14 amino acids. The CDR3 DNA reads as TGTGCCAGCAGTCTATGGGGGCTCGGATCGCCGCAGTACTTC. This gives the protein CASSLWGLGSPQYF.

The chain carries TRBV10-3 and TRBJ2-1, with 9 bases identical to TRBD1. The V and J ends lost 9 bases and 5 bases, in that order; junction bases with no gene match: 8. The CDR3 runs to 14 residues. CDR1 and CDR2 (germline): ENHRY, SYGVKD. The CDR3 DNA reads as TGTGCCATACGCAAGACAGGGGGGAACAATGAGCAGTTCTTC. It yields the protein CAIRKTGGNNEQFF.

Only one count was recorded for this clone. The chain carries TRBV28 and TRBJ2-5, with 7 bases aligning to TRBD1. The V gene end was trimmed by 7 bases and the J gene end by 2 bases; junction bases not matched to a gene: 16. Per germline, CDR1 MDHEN and CDR2 SYDVKM. This CDR3 spans 17 amino acids. This CDR3 is CASTPTGMIGTQETQYF. CDR3 bases: TGTGCCAGCACCCCGACAGGGATGATTGGGACACAAGAGACCCAGTACTTC.

The chain combines TRBV28 with TRBJ1-4; 11 bases map to TRBD1. V gave up 6 bases and J gave up 10 bases; unmatched junction bases: 7. Germline V gene data show CDR1 as MDHEN and CDR2 as SYDVKM. The CDR3 is made up of 14 amino acids. CDR3 in DNA: TGTGCCAGCAGGTCCGGGACAGGGGGGGTAAAACTGTTTTTT. The encoded protein is CASRSGTGGVKLFF.

The V gene is TRBV6-5, the J gene TRBJ1-3; 8 positions match TRBD1. The CDR3 has 16 residues. Germline CDR1 and CDR2: MNHEY and SVGAGI. J lost 0 bases, V lost 4 bases, and 5 bases had no gene match. Here the CDR3 reads CASSWTGRVSGNTIYF. As DNA, the CDR3 is TGTGCCAGCAGTTGGACAGGGAGAGTCTCTGGAAACACCATATATTTT.

The chain is built from TRBV6-5 and TRBJ2-3; weak D call: TRBD2 (5 bases). The CDR3 loop spans 14 amino acids. Germline V gene lookup returns CDR1 MNHEY and CDR2 SVGAGI. V was clipped by 4 bases and J by 4 bases, with 12 bases between them. The CDR3 here is CASSWTSEADTQYF. DNA of the CDR3: TGTGCCAGCAGTTGGACTTCGGAGGCAGATACGCAGTATTTT.

The chain joins TRBV5-4 to TRBJ2-2; a weak D match, TRBD1 (6 bases). V lost 4 bases and J 1 base, leaving 17 bases between the germline ends. Germline V gene data show CDR1 as SGHNT and CDR2 as YYREEE (reference sequence). The CDR3 has 17 amino acids. The CDR3 loop is CASSRLAGVGNTGELFF. The CDR3 region has the DNA TGTGCCAGCAGCCGACTGGCAGGGGTGGGGAACACCGGGGAGCTGTTTTTT.

The chain links TRBV20-1 to TRBJ1-2; D remains ambiguous. CDR3 length equals 10 residues. In germline, CDR1 is DFQATT, CDR2 SNEGSKA (reference sequence). V lost 5 bases and J 8 bases, leaving 9 bases between the germline ends. CDR3 amino acids: CSARESGYTF. CDR3 DNA sequence: TGCAGTGCTCGGGAGAGCGGCTACACCTTC.

The chain couples TRBV5-4 to TRBJ2-5; TRBD1 is a possible D gene (9 bases). The CDR3 has 16 residues. With 4 bases removed from V and 5 bases from J, the gap between germline ends came to 21 bases. CDR1 is SGHNT and CDR2 is YYREEE in the germline V gene (reference sequence). CDR3 loop: CASSPAGGQGVETQYF. The DNA for the CDR3 is TGTGCCAGCAGCCCCGCGGGGGGACAGGGTGTGGAGACCCAGTACTTC.

In this sample, this clone turned up once. The chain has TRBV21-1 and TRBJ1-2. TRBV21-1 is a pseudogene locus. The CDR3 runs 14 residues. The DNA for the CDR3 is TGTGCCAGCAGCAAAAGTGATCTGCGCTATGGCTACACCTTC. Translation: CASSKSDLRYGYTF.

The chain uses TRBV4-3 and TRBJ1-2; a possible D gene is TRBD1 (5 bases). Germline CDR1 is LGHNA and CDR2 is YSLEER. The CDR3 has 12 residues. The V end lost 0 bases, the J end lost 7 bases, and 6 bases lay between the germline ends. CDR3 sequence (DNA): TGCGCCAGCAGCCAAGATCAGGGTGGCTACACCTTC. Translated: CASSQDQGGYTF.

This rearrangement joins TRBV27 to TRBJ1-2; tentative D call: TRBD1 (5 bases). This CDR3 is built from 13 residues. V dropped 5 bases and J dropped 2 bases, with 9 bases sitting between them. The V gene's germline CDR1 is MNHEY and CDR2 SMNVEV (reference sequence). CDR3 sequence reads: CASSEHRNYGYTF. Here the CDR3 DNA reads TGTGCCAGCAGTGAACACAGGAACTATGGCTACACCTTC.

The V and J genes are TRBV19 and TRBJ1-5; 7 bases fit TRBD1. This CDR3 has 14 residues. Unmatched junction bases numbered 7, after V lost 6 bases and J lost 5 bases. Per the germline V gene, CDR1 is LNHDA and CDR2 is SQIVND (reference sequence). The CDR3 nucleotides read TGTGCCAGTAGGAAGAGACAGGGTCATCAGCCCCAGCATTTT. As protein: CASRKRQGHQPQHF.

In this sample, this clone turned up once. This sequence joins TRBV19 and TRBJ2-1; a weak D match, TRBD2 (7 bases). V lost 4 bases, J lost 8 bases, and 15 bases lay in between. Germline loops: CDR1 LNHDA, CDR2 SQIVND (reference sequence). The CDR3 covers 14 residues. CDR3 nucleotide sequence: TGTGCCAGTAGTAAGGGGGGGGGCTTCGATGAGCAGTTCTTC. Protein product: CASSKGGGFDEQFF.

The V gene is TRBV6-1, the J gene TRBJ1-5; TRBD1 is a possible D gene (6 bases). V was clipped by 1 base and J by 4 bases, with 8 bases between them. There are 14 residues in the CDR3. Germline V lookup: CDR1 MNHNS, CDR2 SASEGT. This CDR3 is CASSEGTENQPQHF. The CDR3 nucleotides read TGTGCCAGCAGTGAAGGGACAGAAAATCAGCCCCAGCATTTT.

This sequence joins TRBV7-2 and TRBJ2-7; no definite D call. The germline V and J ends were trimmed by 2 bases and 0 bases, with 5 bases remaining between them. Germline CDR1 reads SGHTA; CDR2 reads FQGNSA. The CDR3 is 13 residues long. This chain's CDR3 is CASSLPGSYEQYF. DNA for the CDR3: TGTGCCAGCAGCTTACCAGGCTCCTACGAGCAGTACTTC. The whole variable domain, remainder taken from reference TRBV7-2 and TRBJ2-7, is GAGVSQSPSNKVTEKGKDVELRCDPISGHTALYWYRQSLGQGLEFLIYFQGNSAPDKSGLPSDRFSAERTGGSVSTLTIQRTQQEDSAVYLCASSLPGSYEQYFGPGTRLTVT.

This clone was recorded a few times. The V and J genes are TRBV5-1 and TRBJ2-7; TRBD1 matches at 7 bases. CDR1 is SGHRS, CDR2 YFSETQ, per germline. The V gene end was trimmed by 6 bases and the J gene end by 3 bases; junction bases not matched to a gene: 6. The CDR3 runs 13 residues. The CDR3 DNA sequence: TGCGCCAGCACTCTTACAGGGGACTACGAGCAGTACTTC. Encoded protein: CASTLTGDYEQYF.

The V call is TRBV5-1, the J call TRBJ1-1; 7 nucleotides agree with TRBD1. CDR3 length equals 15 residues. Germline V gives CDR1 SGHRS, CDR2 YFSETQ. J lost 4 bases, V lost 4 bases, and 10 bases had no gene match. In nucleotides, the CDR3 is TGCGCCAGCAGCATACAGGGGATGTTGGGCACTGAAGCTTTCTTT. It specifies CASSIQGMLGTEAFF. The full variable domain, its missing parts supplied by reference TRBV5-1 and TRBJ1-1, is KAGVTQTPRYLIKTRGQQVTLSCSPISGHRSVSWYQQTPGQGLQFLFEYFSETQRNKGNFPGRFSGRQFSNSRSEMNVSTLELGDSALYLCASSIQGMLGTEAFFGQGTRLTVV.